The clone carrying this T cell receptor beta chain came up a few times. Its antigen is unknown. Germline lookup yields CDR1 MNHNS and CDR2 SASEGT. This CDR3 is built from 16 residues. V gave up 4 bases and J gave up 4 bases, with 14 bases separating them. This entry belongs to a study of shared clonotypes between healthy human individuals. About the study: A few men and two women, aged 18 to 49, were donors.

Naive CD8 cells comprised CD45RO-negative, CCR7-positively selected cells, excluding terminally differentiated effector memory CD45RA+ cells. Every subset's genomic DNA went evenly onto several immunoSEQ plates. Only in-frame clones appear in the TCRdb table, and some are missing; sequencing was by immunoSEQ multiplex PCR. Here the sample spans about 2 million clones, about 95% being singletons. Regarding the study as a whole: Unshared clonotypes carried lower generation probabilities than those common to all four donors. Memory subsets generally showed lower estimated richness than naive subsets.

The V gene is TRBV6-1, the J gene TRBJ1-6, with D maybe TRBD1 (5 bases). This TCR came from a man younger than 35 in good health. What was sequenced was naive CD8+ T cells sorted from blood. For the CDR3, the DNA is TGTGCCAGCAGTGCTTATTCGACAGCTTATAATTCACCCCTCCACTTT. Translation: CASSAYSTAYNSPLHF.